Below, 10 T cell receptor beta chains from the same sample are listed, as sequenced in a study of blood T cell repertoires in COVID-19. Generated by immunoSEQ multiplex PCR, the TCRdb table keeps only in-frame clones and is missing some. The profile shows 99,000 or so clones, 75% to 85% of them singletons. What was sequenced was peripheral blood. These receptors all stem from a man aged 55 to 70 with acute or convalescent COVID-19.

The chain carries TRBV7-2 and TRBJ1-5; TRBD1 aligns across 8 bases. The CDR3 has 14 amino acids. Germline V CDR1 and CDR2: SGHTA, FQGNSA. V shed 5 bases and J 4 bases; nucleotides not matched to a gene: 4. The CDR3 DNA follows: TGTGCCAGCAGCGTGACAGGGGTAAATCAGCCCCAGCATTTT. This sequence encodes CASSVTGVNQPQHF.

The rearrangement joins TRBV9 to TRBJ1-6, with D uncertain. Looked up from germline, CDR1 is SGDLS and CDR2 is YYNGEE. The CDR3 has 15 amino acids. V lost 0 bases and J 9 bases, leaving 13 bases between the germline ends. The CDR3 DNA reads TGTGCCAGCAGCGTAGAAAGTGGGCGTAGTTCACCCCTCCACTTT. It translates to CASSVESGRSSPLHF.

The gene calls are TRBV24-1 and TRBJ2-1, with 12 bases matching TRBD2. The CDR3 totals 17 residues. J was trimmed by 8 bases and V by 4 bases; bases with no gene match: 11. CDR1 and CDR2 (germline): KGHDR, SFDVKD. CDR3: CATSDPFLAGGLDEQFF. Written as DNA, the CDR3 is TGTGCCACCAGTGACCCTTTCCTAGCGGGAGGGTTGGATGAGCAGTTCTTC.

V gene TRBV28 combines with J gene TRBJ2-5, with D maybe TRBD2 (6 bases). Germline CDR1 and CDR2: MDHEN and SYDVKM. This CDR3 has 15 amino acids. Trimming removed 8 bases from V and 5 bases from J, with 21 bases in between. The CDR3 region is CASSLLGGRLETQYF. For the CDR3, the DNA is TGTGCCAGCTCCCTTTTGGGAGGACGGCTCGAGACCCAGTACTTC.

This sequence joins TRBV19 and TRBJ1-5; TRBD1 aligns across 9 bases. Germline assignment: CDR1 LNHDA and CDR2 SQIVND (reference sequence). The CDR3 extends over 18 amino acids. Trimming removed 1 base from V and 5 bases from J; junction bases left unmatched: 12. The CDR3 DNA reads TGTGCCAGTAGTATAGCCGGGACAGGGAAAAGCCCTTATCAGCCCCAGCATTTT. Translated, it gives CASSIAGTGKSPYQPQHF. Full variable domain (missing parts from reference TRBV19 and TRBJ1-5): DGGITQSPKYLFRKEGQNVTLSCEQNLNHDAMYWYRQDPGQGLRLIYYSQIVNDFQKGDIAEGYSVSREKKESFPLTVTSAQKNPTAFYLCASSIAGTGKSPYQPQHFGDGTRLSIL.

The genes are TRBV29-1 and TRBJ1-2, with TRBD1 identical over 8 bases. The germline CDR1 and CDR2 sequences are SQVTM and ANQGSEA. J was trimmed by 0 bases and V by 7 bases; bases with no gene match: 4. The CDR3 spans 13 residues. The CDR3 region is CSAMDRANYGYTF. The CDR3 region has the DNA TGCAGCGCTATGGACAGGGCTAACTATGGCTACACCTTC.

This CDR3 reads CATSDFPGSYSNQPQHF. CDR3 bases: TGTGCCACCAGTGATTTCCCAGGATCCTATAGCAATCAGCCCCAGCATTTT. V is TRBV24-1 and J is TRBJ1-5; D unresolved. Germline V gives CDR1 KGHDR, CDR2 SFDVKD. V lost 1 base, J lost 0 bases, and 12 bases lay in between. The CDR3 extends over 17 amino acids.

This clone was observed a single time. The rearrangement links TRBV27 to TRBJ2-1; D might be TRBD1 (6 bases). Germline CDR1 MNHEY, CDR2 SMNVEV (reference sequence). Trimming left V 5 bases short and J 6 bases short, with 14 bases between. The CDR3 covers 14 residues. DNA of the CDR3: TGTGCCAGCAGTCCGGGACACCTACGCAATGAGCAGTTCTTC. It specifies CASSPGHLRNEQFF.

For the CDR3, the DNA is TGTGCCAGCAGCCATCTCGGGGAAGGAGATACGCAGTATTTT. Amino acids: CASSHLGEGDTQYF. This chain uses TRBV14 with TRBJ2-3; a possible D gene is TRBD2 (5 bases). The CDR3 has 14 amino acids. V lost 3 bases to trimming and J lost 5 bases, with 12 bases between them. Per germline, CDR1 SGHDN and CDR2 FVKESK.

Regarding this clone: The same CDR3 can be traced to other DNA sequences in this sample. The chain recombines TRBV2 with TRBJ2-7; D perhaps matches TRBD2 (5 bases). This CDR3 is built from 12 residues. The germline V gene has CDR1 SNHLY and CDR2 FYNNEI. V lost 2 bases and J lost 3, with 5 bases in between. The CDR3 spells CASSERGYEQYF. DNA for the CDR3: TGTGCCAGCAGTGAACGGGGCTACGAGCAGTACTTC.